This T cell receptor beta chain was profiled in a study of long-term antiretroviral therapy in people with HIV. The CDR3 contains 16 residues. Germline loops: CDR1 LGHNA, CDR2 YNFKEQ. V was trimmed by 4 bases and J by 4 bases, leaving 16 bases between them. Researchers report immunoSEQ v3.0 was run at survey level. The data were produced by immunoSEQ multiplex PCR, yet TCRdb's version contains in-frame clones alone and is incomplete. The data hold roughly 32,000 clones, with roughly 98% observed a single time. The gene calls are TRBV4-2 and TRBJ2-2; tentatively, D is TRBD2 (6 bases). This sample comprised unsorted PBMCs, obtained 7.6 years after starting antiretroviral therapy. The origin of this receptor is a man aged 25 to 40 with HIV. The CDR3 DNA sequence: TGTGCCAGCAGCCCAGGCACGGGGGAGATCACCGGGGAGCTGTTTTTT. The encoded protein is CASSPGTGEITGELFF.